This T cell receptor (beta chain) comes out of a study of T cell responses to AZD1222 COVID-19 vaccine. Broader study findings: Reportedly, close to half of spike-specific TCRs are directed against unmutated variant regions. Females outnumbered males among donors, who were mostly white British; clonal diversity was possibly underestimated.

The germline CDR1 and CDR2 sequences are MDHEN and SYDVKM. Trimming stripped 6 bases from V and 4 bases from J, with 7 bases between. This CDR3 comprises 12 residues. Some clones are missing from TCRdb's copy, which holds only in-frame ones; the method was immunoSEQ multiplex PCR. The data hold over 120,000 clones, with roughly 90% observed a single time. Notes on this clone: Antigen specificity is unknown.

The sequences come from peripheral blood, collected on day 0 of AZD1222 vaccination. The chain carries TRBV28 and TRBJ1-5; D not certain. The TCR sequence derives from an adult in good health. The CDR3 loop is CASSLINQPQHF. The DNA of the CDR3 is TGTGCCAGCAGCCTCATAAATCAGCCCCAGCATTTT.